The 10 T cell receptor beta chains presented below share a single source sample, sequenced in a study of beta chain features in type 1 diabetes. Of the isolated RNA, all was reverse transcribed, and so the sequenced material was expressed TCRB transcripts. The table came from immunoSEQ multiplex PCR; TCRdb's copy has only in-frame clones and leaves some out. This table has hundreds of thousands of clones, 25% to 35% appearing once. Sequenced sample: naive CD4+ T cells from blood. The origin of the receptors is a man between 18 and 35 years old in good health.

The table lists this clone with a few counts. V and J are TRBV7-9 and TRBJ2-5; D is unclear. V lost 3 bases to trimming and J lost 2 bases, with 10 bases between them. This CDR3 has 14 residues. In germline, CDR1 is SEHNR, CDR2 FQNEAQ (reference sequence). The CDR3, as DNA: TGTGCCAGCAGCTTCTTCACGCGACAAGAGACCCAGTACTTC. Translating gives CASSFFTRQETQYF.

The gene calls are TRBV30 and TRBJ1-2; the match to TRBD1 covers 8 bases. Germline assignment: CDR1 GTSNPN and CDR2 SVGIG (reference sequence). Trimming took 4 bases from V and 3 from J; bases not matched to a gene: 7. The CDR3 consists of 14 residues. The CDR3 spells CAWNQDRGHYGYTF. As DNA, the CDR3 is TGTGCCTGGAACCAAGACAGGGGTCACTATGGCTACACCTTC.

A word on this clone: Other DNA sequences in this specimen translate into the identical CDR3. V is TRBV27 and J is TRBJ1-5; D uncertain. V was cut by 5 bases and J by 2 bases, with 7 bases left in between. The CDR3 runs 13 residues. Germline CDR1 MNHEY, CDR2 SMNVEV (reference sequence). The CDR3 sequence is CASSLSRNQPQHF. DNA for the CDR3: TGTGCCAGCAGTCTTTCTCGCAATCAGCCCCAGCATTTT.

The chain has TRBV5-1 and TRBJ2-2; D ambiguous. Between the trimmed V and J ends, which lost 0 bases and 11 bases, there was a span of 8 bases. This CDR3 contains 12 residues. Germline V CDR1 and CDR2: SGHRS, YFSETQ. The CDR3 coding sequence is TGCGCCAGCAGCTTGGAGGGCCAAGAGCTGTTTTTT. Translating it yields CASSLEGQELFF. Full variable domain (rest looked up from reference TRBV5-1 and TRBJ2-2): KAGVTQTPRYLIKTRGQQVTLSCSPISGHRSVSWYQQTPGQGLQFLFEYFSETQRNKGNFPGRFSGRQFSNSRSEMNVSTLELGDSALYLCASSLEGQELFFGEGSRLTVL.

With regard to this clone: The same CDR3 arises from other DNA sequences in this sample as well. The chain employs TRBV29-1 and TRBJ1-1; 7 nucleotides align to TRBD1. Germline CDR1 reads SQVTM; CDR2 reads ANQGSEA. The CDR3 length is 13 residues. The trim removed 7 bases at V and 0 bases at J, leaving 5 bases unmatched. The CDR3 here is CSGGGQLNTEAFF. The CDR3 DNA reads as TGCAGCGGTGGGGGACAGCTGAACACTGAAGCTTTCTTT.

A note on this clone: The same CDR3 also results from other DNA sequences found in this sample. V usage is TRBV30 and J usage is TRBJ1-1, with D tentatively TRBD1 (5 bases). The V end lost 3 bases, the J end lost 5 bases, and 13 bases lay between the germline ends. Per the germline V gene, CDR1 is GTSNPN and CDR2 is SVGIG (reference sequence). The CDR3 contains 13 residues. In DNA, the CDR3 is TGTGCCTGGAGCCGGGCGGGGGGAACTGAAGCTTTCTTT. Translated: CAWSRAGGTEAFF.

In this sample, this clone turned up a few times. The CDR3 reads CASSARDSTSYEQYF. The DNA of the CDR3 is TGTGCCAGCAGCGCCCGGGACAGCACCTCCTACGAGCAGTACTTC. The chain recombines TRBV9 with TRBJ2-7; TRBD1 agrees at 7 bases. Germline V gene data show CDR1 as SGDLS and CDR2 as YYNGEE. The V and J ends lost 3 bases and 0 bases, in that order; junction bases with no gene match: 6. The CDR3 spans 15 residues.

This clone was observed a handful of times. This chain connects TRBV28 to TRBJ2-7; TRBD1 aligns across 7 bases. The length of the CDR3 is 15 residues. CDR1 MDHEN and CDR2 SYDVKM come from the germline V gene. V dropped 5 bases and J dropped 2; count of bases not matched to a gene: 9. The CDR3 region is CASSLEGQRTYEQYF. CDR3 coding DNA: TGTGCCAGCAGTCTCGAGGGACAGAGGACCTACGAGCAGTACTTC.

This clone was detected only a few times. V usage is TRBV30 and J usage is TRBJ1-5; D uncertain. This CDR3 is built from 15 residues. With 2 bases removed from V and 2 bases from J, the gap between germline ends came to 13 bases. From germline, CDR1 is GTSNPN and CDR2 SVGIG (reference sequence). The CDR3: CAWSRNSGGNQPQHF. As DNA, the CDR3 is TGTGCCTGGAGTCGAAACAGCGGGGGCAATCAGCCCCAGCATTTT.

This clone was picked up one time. This CDR3 is CASSQEGQGRTEAFF. The CDR3 bases are TGCGCCAGCAGCCAAGAGGGACAGGGGAGGACTGAAGCTTTCTTT. The chain uses TRBV4-3 and TRBJ1-1; TRBD1 aligns across 10 bases. The CDR3 extends over 15 amino acids. The germline gives CDR1 LGHNA, CDR2 YSLEER. V lost 0 bases and J lost 5; bases outside the gene matches: 3.